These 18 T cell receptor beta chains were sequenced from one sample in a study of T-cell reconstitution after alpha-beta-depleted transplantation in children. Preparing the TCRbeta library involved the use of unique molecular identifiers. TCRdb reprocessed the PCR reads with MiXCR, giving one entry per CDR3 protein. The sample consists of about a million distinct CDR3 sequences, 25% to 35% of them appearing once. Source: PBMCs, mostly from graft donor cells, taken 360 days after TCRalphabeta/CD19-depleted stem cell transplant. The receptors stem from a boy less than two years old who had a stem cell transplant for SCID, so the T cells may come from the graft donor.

The CDR3 loop reads CSAKRIVGSGANVLTF. As DNA, the CDR3 is TGCAGTGCAAAAAGGATCGTAGGCTCTGGGGCCAACGTCCTGACTTTC. The rearrangement links TRBV20-1 to TRBJ2-6, with unresolved D. CDR3 length: 16 residues. The germline V gene has CDR1 DFQATT and CDR2 SNEGSKA (reference sequence). The V and J ends lost 6 bases and 0 bases respectively, with 15 bases between them.

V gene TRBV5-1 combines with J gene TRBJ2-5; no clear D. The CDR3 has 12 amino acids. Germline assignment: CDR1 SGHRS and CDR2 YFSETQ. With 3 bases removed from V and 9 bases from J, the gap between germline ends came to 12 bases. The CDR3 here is CASSWAPGPQYF. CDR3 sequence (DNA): TGCGCCAGCAGCTGGGCTCCAGGTCCCCAGTACTTC.

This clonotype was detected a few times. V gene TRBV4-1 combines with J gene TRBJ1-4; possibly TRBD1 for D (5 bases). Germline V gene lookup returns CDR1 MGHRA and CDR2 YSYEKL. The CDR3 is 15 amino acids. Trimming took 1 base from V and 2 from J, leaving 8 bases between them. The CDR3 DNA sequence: TGCGCCAGCAGCCAAGTTAAGGGGACTAATGAAAAACTGTTTTTT. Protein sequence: CASSQVKGTNEKLFF.

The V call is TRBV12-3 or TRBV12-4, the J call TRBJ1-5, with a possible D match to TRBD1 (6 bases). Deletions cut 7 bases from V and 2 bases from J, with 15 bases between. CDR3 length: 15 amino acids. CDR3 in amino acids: CASTQYRDRNQPQHF. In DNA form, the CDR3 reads TGTGCCAGCACCCAATACAGGGACCGCAATCAGCCCCAGCATTTT.

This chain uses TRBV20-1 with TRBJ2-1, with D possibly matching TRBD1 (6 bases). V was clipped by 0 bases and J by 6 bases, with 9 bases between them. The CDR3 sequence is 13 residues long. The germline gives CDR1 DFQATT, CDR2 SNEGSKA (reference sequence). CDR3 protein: CSARDRGGNEQFF. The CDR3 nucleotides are TGCAGTGCTAGAGACAGGGGTGGCAATGAGCAGTTCTTC.

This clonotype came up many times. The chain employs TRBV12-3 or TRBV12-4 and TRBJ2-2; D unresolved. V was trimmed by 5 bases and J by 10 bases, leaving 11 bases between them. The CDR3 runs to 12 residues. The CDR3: CASSPLFSELFF. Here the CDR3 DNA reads TGTGCCAGCAGTCCCCTATTTTCGGAGCTGTTTTTT.

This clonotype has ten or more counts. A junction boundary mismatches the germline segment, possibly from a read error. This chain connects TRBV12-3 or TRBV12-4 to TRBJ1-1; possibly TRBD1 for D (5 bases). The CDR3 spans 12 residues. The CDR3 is CASSLGGGEAFF. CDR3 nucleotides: TGCGCCAGCAGCTTGGGGGGAGGCGAAGCTTTCTTT.

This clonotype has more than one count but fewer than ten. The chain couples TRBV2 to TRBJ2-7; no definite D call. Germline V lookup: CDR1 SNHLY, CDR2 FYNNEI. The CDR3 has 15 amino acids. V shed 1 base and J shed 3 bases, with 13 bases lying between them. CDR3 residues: CASSEGLAAGYEQYF. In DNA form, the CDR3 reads TGTGCCAGCAGTGAAGGTCTCGCGGCAGGCTACGAGCAGTACTTC.

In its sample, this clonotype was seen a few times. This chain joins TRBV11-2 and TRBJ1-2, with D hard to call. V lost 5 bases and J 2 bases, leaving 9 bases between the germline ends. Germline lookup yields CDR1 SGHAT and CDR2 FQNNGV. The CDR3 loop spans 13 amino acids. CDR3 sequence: CASSPNENYGYTF. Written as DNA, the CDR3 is TGTGCCAGCAGCCCGAACGAAAACTATGGCTACACCTTC.

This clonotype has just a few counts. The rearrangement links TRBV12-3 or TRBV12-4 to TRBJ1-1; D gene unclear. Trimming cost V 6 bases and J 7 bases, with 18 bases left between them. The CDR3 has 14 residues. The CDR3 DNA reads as TGTGCCAGCAGAACTCTAATAGGGCGGGATGAAGCTTTCTTT. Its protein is CASRTLIGRDEAFF.

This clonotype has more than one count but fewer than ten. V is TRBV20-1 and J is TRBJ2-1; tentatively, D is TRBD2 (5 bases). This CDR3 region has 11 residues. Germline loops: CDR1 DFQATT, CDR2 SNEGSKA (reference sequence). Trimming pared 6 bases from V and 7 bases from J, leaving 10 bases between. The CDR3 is CSAMRRNEQFF. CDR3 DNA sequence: TGCAGTGCCATGAGGAGGAATGAGCAGTTCTTC.

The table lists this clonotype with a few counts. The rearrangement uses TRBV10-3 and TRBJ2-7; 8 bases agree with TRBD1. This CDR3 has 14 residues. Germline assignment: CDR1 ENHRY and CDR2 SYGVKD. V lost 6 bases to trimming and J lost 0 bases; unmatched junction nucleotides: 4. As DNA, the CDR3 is TGTGCCATCAGAGGGACAGGCCACTCCTACGAGCAGTACTTC. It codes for CAIRGTGHSYEQYF.

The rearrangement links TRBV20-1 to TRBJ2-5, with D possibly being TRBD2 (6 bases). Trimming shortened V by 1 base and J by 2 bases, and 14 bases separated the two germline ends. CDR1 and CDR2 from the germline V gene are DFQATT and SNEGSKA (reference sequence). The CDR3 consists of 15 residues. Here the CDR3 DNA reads TGCAGTGCTAGAGGGGAACTAGCTAGTCAAGAGACCCAGTACTTC. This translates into CSARGELASQETQYF.

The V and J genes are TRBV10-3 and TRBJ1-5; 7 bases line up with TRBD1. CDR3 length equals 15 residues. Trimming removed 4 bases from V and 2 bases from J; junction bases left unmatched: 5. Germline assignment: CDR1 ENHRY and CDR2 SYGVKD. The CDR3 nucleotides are TGTGCCATCAGTGCCGGGACAGAGGGCAATCAGCCCCAGCATTTT. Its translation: CAISAGTEGNQPQHF.

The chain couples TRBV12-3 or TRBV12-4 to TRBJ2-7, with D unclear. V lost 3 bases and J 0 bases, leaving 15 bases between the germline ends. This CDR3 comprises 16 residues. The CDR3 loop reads CASSFQGPPSSYEQYF. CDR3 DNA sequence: TGTGCCAGCAGTTTTCAAGGGCCCCCGAGCTCCTACGAGCAGTACTTC.

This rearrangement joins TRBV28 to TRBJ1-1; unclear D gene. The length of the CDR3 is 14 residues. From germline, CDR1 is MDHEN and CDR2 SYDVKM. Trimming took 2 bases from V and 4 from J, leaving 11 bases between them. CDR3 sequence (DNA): TGTGCCAGCAGTTTAAACGGCCTTAGCACTGAAGCTTTCTTT. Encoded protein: CASSLNGLSTEAFF.

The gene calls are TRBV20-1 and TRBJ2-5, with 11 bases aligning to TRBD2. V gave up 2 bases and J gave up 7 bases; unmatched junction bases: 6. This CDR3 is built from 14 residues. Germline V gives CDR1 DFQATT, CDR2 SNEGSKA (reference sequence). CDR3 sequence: CSARRLAGRGTQYF. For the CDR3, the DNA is TGCAGTGCTAGAAGACTAGCGGGACGGGGGACCCAGTACTTC.

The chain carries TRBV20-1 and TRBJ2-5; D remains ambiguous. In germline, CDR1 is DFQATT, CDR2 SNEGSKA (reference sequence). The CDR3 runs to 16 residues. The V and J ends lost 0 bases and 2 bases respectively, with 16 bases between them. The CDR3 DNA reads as TGCAGTGCTAGAGAGCAACTCTCGGCATTTCAAGAGACCCAGTACTTC. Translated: CSAREQLSAFQETQYF.